This TCR beta chain was identified in a study of regulatory T cells in long-lasting Graves disease. Study results and caveats: Persistent patients shared under 3,000 public clonotypes among themselves. Newly diagnosed patients shared fewer, at approximately 970.

Stated time point: newly diagnosed GD, antithyroid drugs for less than 3 months. The authors made the TCR library using RNA they extracted from PBMCs. Relying on iRepertoire HTBI primers and Arm-PCR of CDR3 regions, the team built TCR beta libraries. TCRdb recomputed calls from the multiplex PCR reads with MiXCR, one row per CDR3 protein. The sample lists more than 450,000 distinct CDR3 sequences, about 12% occurring once. V dropped 11 bases and J dropped 1 base, with 17 bases sitting between them. Germline V gene data show CDR1 as KGHSH and CDR2 as LQKENI. The CDR3 sequence is 14 residues long. This clonotype was seen repeatedly, ten times or more. Its target is not known. This same sample was also part of a study on T cells in Graves' hyperthyroidism and ophthalmopathy. Per that paper: Hyperthyroidism, newly diagnosed and lasting under 2 months, affected patients aged 18 to 65.

This TCR came from a woman aged 25 to 39 with Graves disease. V gene TRBV18 combines with J gene TRBJ2-5; TRBD1 or TRBD2 may be the D gene (5 bases each). The specimen was peripheral blood mononuclear cells (PBMCs), collected at new diagnosis, from a patient treated with antithyroid drugs. The DNA of the CDR3 is TGTGCCTCCGGGGCGGCCAGCCCCCAAGAGACCCAGTACTTC. Its protein is CASGAASPQETQYF.